Many counts were recorded for the clone carrying this TCR beta chain. What it binds is not known. The data belong to a study of T cells in Graves' hyperthyroidism and ophthalmopathy. Points from the study as a whole: Among clonotypes expanded in thyroid above 0.001, most were also found in blood.

Clinical symptoms, serum thyroxine, TRAb, thyroid ultrasound and orbital computed tomography established diagnosis. Germline V CDR1 and CDR2: SQVTM, ANQGSEA. This CDR3 spans 12 amino acids. V lost 7 bases and J lost 14, with 20 bases in between. There were TCR beta CDR3 regions amplified from RNA transcripts. TCR CDR3 regions were first amplified by RT-PCR with HTBI primers. A single record per CDR3 protein comes from TCRdb applying MiXCR to the multiplex PCR reads. This sample has around 520,000 distinct CDR3 sequences, with about 14% found just once. The sample comprised blood. This clonotype originated in a woman in her forties with Graves' hyperthyroidism. The chain couples TRBV29-1 to TRBJ2-2, with D possibly matching TRBD2 (5 bases). CDR3 DNA: TGCAGCGCCTCCTCAACAGCCCGGGGACTGTTTTTT. It yields the protein CSASSTARGLFF.